This T cell receptor (beta chain) came from a study of CD8+ T cells in alopecia areata. RNA extraction was followed by reverse transcription into cDNA, which acted as the sequencing template. The protocol was immunoSEQ multiplex PCR, while the TCRdb copy is restricted to in-frame clones and leaves out a portion. The sample holds 120,000 or so clones, around 60% seen once. Treatment: oral pan-JAK inhibitor, 5-10 mg twice daily. Trimming removed 0 bases at V and 1 base at J, with 10 bases between. The CDR3 contains 16 residues. The rearrangement uses TRBV23-1 and TRBJ2-1; D is unclear. TRBV23-1 is identified as an open reading frame with a role that is uncertain. The material was CD4+ T cells sorted from blood, obtained at week 4, from a patient treated with tofacitinib. The sequence was obtained from a human donor with alopecia areata. CDR3 DNA sequence: TGCGCCAGCAGTCAATCCAGGTTACCTTCCTACAATGAGCAGTTCTTC. Protein sequence: CASSQSRLPSYNEQFF.